The 9 T cell receptor beta chains listed next were all sequenced from one sample in a study of PD-L1 blockade in urothelial cancer. Described time point: pretreatment peripheral blood. Generated by immunoSEQ multiplex PCR, the TCRdb table keeps only in-frame clones and is missing some. The table includes over 45,000 clones, around 83% detected once. The specimen comprised PBMCs, sampled around atezolizumab (anti-PD-L1) treatment. These TCRs come from a man aged 55 to 70 with urothelial cancer.

This chain joins TRBV9 and TRBJ2-1; tentatively, D is TRBD1 (6 bases). The germline V gene encodes CDR1 SGDLS and CDR2 YYNGEE. The V and J ends lost 2 bases and 0 bases respectively, with 12 bases between them. The CDR3 covers 16 residues. CDR3 amino acids: CASSVGQQSSYNEQFF. Written as DNA, the CDR3 is TGTGCCAGCAGCGTTGGACAGCAGAGCTCCTACAATGAGCAGTTCTTC.

This chain joins TRBV15 and TRBJ1-5, with 7 nucleotides matching TRBD1. Germline lookup yields CDR1 LNHNV and CDR2 YYDKDF (reference sequence). The CDR3 sequence is 16 residues long. V dropped 1 base and J dropped 7; count of bases not matched to a gene: 10. The CDR3 region has the DNA TGTGCCACCAGCAGAGGTTTTATGACAGGGCCCCAGCCCCAGCATTTT. It specifies CATSRGFMTGPQPQHF.

The chain combines TRBV18 with TRBJ1-1, with 8 bases lining up with TRBD1. With V trimmed by 0 bases and J by 4 bases, 13 bases remained unmatched. From germline, CDR1 is KGHSH and CDR2 LQKENI. This CDR3 spans 18 amino acids. The CDR3 spells CASSPPRQGAPGFTEAFF. The CDR3 nucleotides are TGTGCCAGCTCACCACCTAGGCAGGGGGCGCCCGGTTTCACTGAAGCTTTCTTT.

The chain is built from TRBV30 and TRBJ1-4, with D tentatively TRBD1 (6 bases). Between the trimmed V and J ends, which lost 1 base and 6 bases, there was a span of 12 bases. Germline V lookup: CDR1 GTSNPN, CDR2 SVGIG (reference sequence). CDR3 length: 14 amino acids. In DNA form, the CDR3 reads TGTGCCTGGAGTGGAGGACAGTTAGATGAAAAACTGTTTTTT. Amino acids: CAWSGGQLDEKLFF.

V and J are TRBV9 and TRBJ2-3; 12 bases line up with TRBD2. CDR1 and CDR2 from the germline V gene are SGDLS and YYNGEE. V shed 4 bases, J shed 1 base, and the junction held 4 bases outside the gene matches. The CDR3 consists of 16 residues. The CDR3 region has the DNA TGTGCCAGCAGCACAAGACTAGCGGGGGGCACAGATACGCAGTATTTT. The encoded protein is CASSTRLAGGTDTQYF. Combining the CDR3 with reference TRBV9 and TRBJ2-3 gives the whole variable domain DSGVTQTPKHLITATGQRVTLRCSPRSGDLSVYWYQQSLDQGLQFLIQYYNGEERAKGNILERFSAQQFPDLHSELNLSSLELGDSALYFCASSTRLAGGTDTQYFGPGTRLTVL.

The chain couples TRBV6-1 to TRBJ1-4; a weak D match, TRBD1 (5 bases). CDR3 length equals 15 residues. Trimming left V 2 bases short and J 8 bases short, with 15 bases between. Germline V lookup: CDR1 MNHNS, CDR2 SASEGT. CDR3 in amino acids: CASSESGAIREKLFF. As DNA, the CDR3 is TGTGCCAGCAGTGAAAGTGGGGCTATTAGAGAAAAACTGTTTTTT.

This chain connects TRBV5-1 to TRBJ2-1; no clear D gene. Germline lookup yields CDR1 SGHRS and CDR2 YFSETQ. V was pared by 1 base and J by 7 bases, with 9 bases between. This CDR3 is 13 amino acids long. CDR3 bases: TGCGCCAGCAGCTTGCCCCCTCGGAATGAGCAGTTCTTC. It codes for CASSLPPRNEQFF.

The CDR3 DNA reads as TGTGCCAGCATAAAAGGGGGCGCGGACAATGAGCAGTTCTTC. Its translation is CASIKGGADNEQFF. This chain joins TRBV27 and TRBJ2-1, with 7 bases identical to TRBD1. The CDR3 is 14 amino acids. In germline, CDR1 is MNHEY, CDR2 SMNVEV (reference sequence). The junction had 8 bases not matched to a gene; V was cut back by 7 bases and J by 5 bases.

This clone was detected only once. The rearrangement uses TRBV5-1 and TRBJ2-2; 7 bases are shared with TRBD1. With V trimmed by 7 bases and J by 5 bases, 11 bases remained unmatched. The length of the CDR3 is 15 residues. Looked up from germline, CDR1 is SGHRS and CDR2 is YFSETQ. The CDR3 here is CASGPTGVETGELFF. CDR3 DNA sequence: TGCGCCAGCGGTCCTACAGGGGTAGAGACCGGGGAGCTGTTTTTT.